The 9 T cell receptor beta chains below were found in one sample sequenced in a study of shared clonotypes between healthy human individuals. Data came from immunoSEQ multiplex PCR; TCRdb stores just in-frame clones and leaves some out. The data hold about 600,000 clones, with about 95% observed a single time. Naive-designated CD8 cells lacked CD45RO, were positively enriched for CCR7, and omitted terminally differentiated effector memory CD45RA+ cells. The sample taken for sequencing was naive CD8+ T cells sorted from blood. These receptors were taken from a woman in her twenties or thirties in good health.

This clone was counted once. CDR3 residues: CASSLRTDEQFF. CDR3 coding DNA: TGTGCCAGCAGTTTACGGACAGACGAGCAGTTCTTC. The chain employs TRBV27 and TRBJ2-1, with D possibly matching TRBD1 (6 bases). The V end was cut by 2 bases, the J end by 10 bases, with 9 bases between. This CDR3 is built from 12 residues. CDR1 and CDR2 from the germline V gene are MNHEY and SMNVEV (reference sequence).

V and J are TRBV5-1 and TRBJ2-7; 7 bases are shared with TRBD1. V trimming: 0 bases; J trimming: 2 bases; junction bases outside the gene matches: 5. Looked up from germline, CDR1 is SGHRS and CDR2 is YFSETQ. This CDR3 region has 15 residues. As DNA, the CDR3 is TGCGCCAGCAGCTTGGACAGGGGTCCAACCTACGAGCAGTACTTC. Translated, it gives CASSLDRGPTYEQYF.

V usage is TRBV10-3 and J usage is TRBJ1-5; D is uncertain. The V gene's germline CDR1 is ENHRY and CDR2 SYGVKD. V was clipped by 2 bases and J by 3 bases, with 11 bases between them. There are 15 residues in the CDR3. CDR3 in amino acids: CAISEGRPNNQPQHF. The CDR3, as DNA: TGTGCCATCAGTGAGGGTCGACCTAACAATCAGCCCCAGCATTTT.

The chain employs TRBV7-9 and TRBJ2-7; D remains unclear. Trimming pared 4 bases from V and 5 bases from J, leaving 6 bases between. Looked up from germline, CDR1 is SEHNR and CDR2 is FQNEAQ (reference sequence). CDR3 length equals 11 residues. CDR3 sequence (DNA): TGTGCCAGCAGCTCGTCCCACGAGCAGTACTTC. Translation: CASSSSHEQYF.

To note about this clone: Other DNA sequences in the same sample also yield this CDR3. This rearrangement joins TRBV11-2 to TRBJ2-7, with no clear D. V lost 0 bases, J lost 3 bases, and 3 bases lay in between. Germline CDR1 is SGHAT and CDR2 is FQNNGV. The length of the CDR3 is 12 residues. The CDR3 nucleotides are TGTGCCAGCAGCTTAGATAGCTACGAGCAGTACTTC. It encodes CASSLDSYEQYF.

The rearrangement joins TRBV7-2 to TRBJ2-7, with TRBD2 matching over 8 bases. This CDR3 region has 16 residues. V was clipped by 6 bases and J by 0 bases; unmatched bases: 10. The V gene's germline CDR1 is SGHTA and CDR2 FQGNSA. The CDR3: CASSTTSSGNSYEQYF. CDR3 coding DNA: TGTGCCAGCAGTACGACCAGTAGCGGGAACTCCTACGAGCAGTACTTC.

V and J are TRBV6-1 and TRBJ2-3, with 10 bases lining up with TRBD2. Germline-derived CDR1 and CDR2 are MNHNS and SASEGT. The J segment lost 2 bases and the V segment lost 8 bases, leaving 7 bases of the junction unmatched. This CDR3 is 15 amino acids long. The DNA for the CDR3 is TGTGCCAGCCCTGCTAGCGGGAGTTTCACAGATACGCAGTATTTT. This sequence encodes CASPASGSFTDTQYF.

The genes are TRBV5-8 and TRBJ2-2; D may be TRBD2 (6 bases). The CDR3 consists of 16 residues. V was shortened by 4 bases and J by 2 bases, with 15 bases between the two germline ends. Germline lookup yields CDR1 SGHTS and CDR2 YDEGEE. In DNA form, the CDR3 reads TGTGCCAGCAGCCCCTTAGCGGAAATAAACACCGGGGAGCTGTTTTTT. Protein: CASSPLAEINTGELFF.

This sequence joins TRBV2 and TRBJ2-7; 7 nucleotides agree with TRBD1. CDR1 is SNHLY and CDR2 is FYNNEI in the germline V gene. This CDR3 is built from 16 residues. V shed 2 bases and J 1 base; nucleotides not matched to a gene: 8. CDR3 amino acids: CASSEPRDSPSYEQYF. The CDR3 DNA sequence: TGTGCCAGCAGTGAACCCCGGGACAGTCCATCCTACGAGCAGTACTTC.